The rows below give T cell receptor beta chains drawn from one sample of a study of human T cells and chemical hapten exposure. TCRdb re-derived calls from the RACE reads in MiXCR, one entry per CDR3 protein. The data show around 99,000 distinct CDR3 sequences, around 12% seen once. The sequences come from whole blood, collected in connection with sensitization to the hapten diphenylcyclopropenone (DPC). The source of these receptors is a woman in her thirties or forties with alopecia areata. Some clones in this sample may be carry-over from other donors' samples. Both conserved end residues are part of each CDR3. Each record gives: clone size, CDR3 length, V gene, D gene, J gene, CDR3 protein, CDR3 DNA. D genes are given only for firm matches. Size values are once, few and many counts, or a class for expanded clones, and some rows have none.

clone_size: NA
cdr3_length: 16
v_call: TRBV14
d_call: TRBD1
j_call: TRBJ2-6
cdr3_aa: CASSHLTGAGANVLTF
cdr3_nt: TGTGCCAGCAGCCACCTGACAGGGGCCGGGGCCAACGTCCTGACTTTC

clone_size: few
cdr3_length: 15
v_call: TRBV4-3
d_call: NA
j_call: TRBJ2-5
cdr3_aa: CASSQDPRQGETQYF
cdr3_nt: TGCGCCAGCAGCCAAGATCCAAGGCAGGGAGAGACCCAGTACTTC

clone_size: few
cdr3_length: 14
v_call: TRBV28
d_call: NA
j_call: TRBJ2-7
cdr3_aa: CASSVIAGASEQYF
cdr3_nt: TGTGCCAGCAGCGTAATCGCGGGGGCCAGCGAGCAGTACTTC

clone_size: few
cdr3_length: 13
v_call: TRBV5-1
d_call: NA
j_call: TRBJ1-6
cdr3_aa: CASSLGNNSPLHF
cdr3_nt: TGCGCCAGCAGCTTGGGTAATAATTCACCCCTCCACTTT

clone_size: few
cdr3_length: 15
v_call: TRBV5-1
d_call: NA
j_call: TRBJ1-3
cdr3_aa: CASSFTSRGGNTIYF
cdr3_nt: TGCGCCAGCAGCTTTACGAGTAGAGGTGGAAACACCATATATTTT

clone_size: few
cdr3_length: 15
v_call: TRBV2
d_call: NA
j_call: TRBJ2-5
cdr3_aa: CASRINTGPQETQYF
cdr3_nt: TGTGCCAGCAGAATTAACACAGGGCCTCAAGAGACCCAGTACTTC

clone_size: few
cdr3_length: 13
v_call: TRBV28
d_call: NA
j_call: TRBJ1-2
cdr3_aa: CASNVEGIYGYTF
cdr3_nt: TGTGCCAGCAATGTCGAGGGGATCTATGGCTACACCTTC

clone_size: few
cdr3_length: 15
v_call: TRBV20-1
d_call: TRBD2
j_call: TRBJ2-1
cdr3_aa: CSAPHGGRGYNEQFF
cdr3_nt: TGCAGTGCTCCGCACGGCGGGAGAGGGTACAATGAGCAGTTCTTC

clone_size: NA
cdr3_length: 15
v_call: TRBV3-1
d_call: NA
j_call: TRBJ1-5
cdr3_aa: CASSQVFGVSQPQHF
cdr3_nt: TGTGCCAGCAGCCAAGTCTTTGGGGTGAGTCAGCCCCAGCATTTT

clone_size: many
cdr3_length: 15
v_call: TRBV7-9
d_call: TRBD1
j_call: TRBJ2-7
cdr3_aa: CASSRGGQGYYEQYF
cdr3_nt: TGTGCCAGCAGCCGCGGGGGACAGGGCTACTACGAGCAGTACTTC

clone_size: NA
cdr3_length: 11
v_call: TRBV2
d_call: NA
j_call: TRBJ1-1
cdr3_aa: CAGVQNTEAFF
cdr3_nt: TGTGCCGGGGTACAGAACACTGAAGCTTTCTTT

clone_size: few
cdr3_length: 14
v_call: TRBV27
d_call: NA
j_call: TRBJ1-1
cdr3_aa: CASRKARMNTEAFF
cdr3_nt: TGTGCCAGCAGGAAGGCCAGGATGAACACTGAAGCTTTCTTT

clone_size: many
cdr3_length: 16
v_call: TRBV7-2
d_call: TRBD1
j_call: TRBJ1-5
cdr3_aa: CASSLGQGGSNQPQHF
cdr3_nt: TGTGCCAGCAGCTTAGGACAGGGGGGTAGCAATCAGCCCCAGCATTTT

clone_size: few
cdr3_length: 14
v_call: TRBV4-3
d_call: TRBD1
j_call: TRBJ2-2
cdr3_aa: CASSQGQGPGELFF
cdr3_nt: TGCGCCAGCAGCCAGGGACAGGGGCCCGGGGAGCTGTTTTTT

clone_size: NA
cdr3_length: 14
v_call: TRBV5-6
d_call: NA
j_call: TRBJ2-3
cdr3_aa: CASSLTDPTDTQYF
cdr3_nt: TGTGCCAGCAGCTTGACAGACCCCACAGATACGCAGTATTTT

clone_size: few
cdr3_length: 14
v_call: TRBV7-2
d_call: NA
j_call: TRBJ2-5
cdr3_aa: CASSLGLTQETQYF
cdr3_nt: TGTGCCAGCAGCTTGGGTCTAACCCAAGAGACCCAGTACTTC

clone_size: few
cdr3_length: 15
v_call: TRBV9
d_call: TRBD2
j_call: TRBJ2-7
cdr3_aa: CASSVGLAGVEEQYF
cdr3_nt: TGTGCCAGCAGCGTAGGACTAGCGGGAGTCGAAGAGCAGTACTTC

clone_size: many
cdr3_length: 17
v_call: TRBV7-6
d_call: NA
j_call: TRBJ1-3
cdr3_aa: CASSLLSHGSSGNTIYF
cdr3_nt: TGTGCCAGCAGCTTACTTTCCCACGGGAGCTCTGGAAACACCATATATTTT

clone_size: many
cdr3_length: 17
v_call: TRBV7-2
d_call: TRBD2
j_call: TRBJ2-2
cdr3_aa: CASSRGRGRASTGELFF
cdr3_nt: TGTGCCAGCAGCCGCGGGCGAGGGAGGGCCAGCACCGGGGAGCTGTTTTTT

clone_size: few
cdr3_length: 14
v_call: TRBV15
d_call: NA
j_call: TRBJ2-1
cdr3_aa: CATQNRGWNNEQFF
cdr3_nt: TGTGCCACGCAAAACCGGGGCTGGAACAATGAGCAGTTCTTC

clone_size: many
cdr3_length: 14
v_call: TRBV5-4
d_call: NA
j_call: TRBJ2-1
cdr3_aa: CASSLPGSYNEQFF
cdr3_nt: TGTGCCAGCAGCTTGCCGGGGAGCTACAATGAGCAGTTCTTC

clone_size: few
cdr3_length: 16
v_call: TRBV7-9
d_call: TRBD2
j_call: TRBJ2-3
cdr3_aa: CASINLLAGGADTQYF
cdr3_nt: TGTGCCAGCATAAACTTACTAGCGGGAGGGGCAGATACGCAGTATTTT

clone_size: NA
cdr3_length: 12
v_call: TRBV28
d_call: NA
j_call: TRBJ2-5
cdr3_aa: CASSSVEETQYF
cdr3_nt: TGTGCCAGCAGTTCCGTAGAAGAGACCCAGTACTTC

clone_size: few
cdr3_length: 16
v_call: TRBV4-1
d_call: NA
j_call: TRBJ2-1
cdr3_aa: CASSQEVVSSYNEQFF
cdr3_nt: TGCGCCAGCAGCCAAGAAGTGGTAAGCTCCTACAATGAGCAGTTCTTC

clone_size: NA
cdr3_length: 15
v_call: TRBV4-1
d_call: TRBD1
j_call: TRBJ2-2
cdr3_aa: CASSQLTGQTGELFF
cdr3_nt: TGCGCCAGCAGCCAACTGACAGGGCAGACCGGGGAGCTGTTTTTT

clone_size: NA
cdr3_length: 15
v_call: TRBV4-2
d_call: TRBD2
j_call: TRBJ2-3
cdr3_aa: CASSQDPSGRDTQYF
cdr3_nt: TGTGCCAGCAGCCAAGACCCTAGCGGGAGAGATACGCAGTATTTT

clone_size: NA
cdr3_length: 14
v_call: TRBV27
d_call: TRBD2
j_call: TRBJ2-7
cdr3_aa: CACSLGLAAYEQYF
cdr3_nt: TGTGCCTGCAGCCTAGGACTAGCGGCTTACGAGCAGTACTTC

clone_size: NA
cdr3_length: 13
v_call: TRBV7-7
d_call: NA
j_call: TRBJ2-3
cdr3_aa: CASTGGGADTQYF
cdr3_nt: TGTGCTAGCACTGGGGGGGGCGCAGATACGCAGTATTTT

clone_size: few
cdr3_length: 11
v_call: TRBV6-5
d_call: NA
j_call: TRBJ2-1
cdr3_aa: CASTRGEEQFF
cdr3_nt: TGTGCCAGCACCCGCGGAGAAGAGCAGTTCTTC

clone_size: NA
cdr3_length: 14
v_call: TRBV4-3
d_call: TRBD2
j_call: TRBJ2-7
cdr3_aa: CASSREAGYYEQYF
cdr3_nt: TGCGCCAGCAGCCGGGAAGCGGGGTACTACGAGCAGTACTTC

clone_size: NA
cdr3_length: 19
v_call: TRBV5-1
d_call: TRBD2
j_call: TRBJ2-2
cdr3_aa: CASSRQGLAGGTGTGELFF
cdr3_nt: TGCGCCAGCAGCCGCCAAGGACTAGCGGGAGGGACGGGCACCGGGGAGCTGTTTTTT

clone_size: many
cdr3_length: 12
v_call: TRBV28
d_call: NA
j_call: TRBJ1-2
cdr3_aa: CASTNYGYGYTF
cdr3_nt: TGTGCCAGCACGAACTATGGGTATGGCTACACCTTC

clone_size: many
cdr3_length: 14
v_call: TRBV24-1
d_call: TRBD2
j_call: TRBJ2-2
cdr3_aa: CATGTSGRSGELFF
cdr3_nt: TGTGCCACGGGGACTAGCGGACGGAGCGGGGAGCTGTTTTTT

clone_size: few
cdr3_length: 15
v_call: TRBV4-2
d_call: TRBD1
j_call: TRBJ2-1
cdr3_aa: CASSQERQGYNEQFF
cdr3_nt: TGTGCCAGCAGCCAAGAGCGACAGGGGTACAATGAGCAGTTCTTC

clone_size: many
cdr3_length: 13
v_call: TRBV20-1
d_call: NA
j_call: TRBJ2-3
cdr3_aa: CSAMRSSTDTQYF
cdr3_nt: TGCAGTGCTATGAGGTCCAGCACAGATACGCAGTATTTT

clone_size: few
cdr3_length: 15
v_call: TRBV18
d_call: TRBD1
j_call: TRBJ1-4
cdr3_aa: CASSPRQGKDEKLFF
cdr3_nt: TGTGCCAGCTCACCCAGACAGGGGAAGGATGAAAAACTGTTTTTT

clone_size: few
cdr3_length: 13
v_call: TRBV28
d_call: NA
j_call: TRBJ2-7
cdr3_aa: CASSLGGADEQYF
cdr3_nt: TGTGCCAGCAGTTTAGGGGGGGCCGACGAGCAGTACTTC

clone_size: NA
cdr3_length: 15
v_call: TRBV20-1
d_call: NA
j_call: TRBJ1-6
cdr3_aa: CSAALGQIYNSPLHF
cdr3_nt: TGCAGTGCTGCCCTGGGGCAGATTTATAATTCACCCCTCCACTTT

clone_size: NA
cdr3_length: 14
v_call: TRBV12-3/TRBV12-4
d_call: NA
j_call: TRBJ1-2
cdr3_aa: CASRPTGWSYGYTF
cdr3_nt: TGTGCCAGCAGACCAACAGGGTGGTCTTATGGCTACACCTTC

clone_size: NA
cdr3_length: 11
v_call: TRBV6-2/TRBV6-3
d_call: NA
j_call: TRBJ1-5
cdr3_aa: CASSNNQPQHF
cdr3_nt: TGTGCCAGCAGTAATAATCAGCCCCAGCATTTT

clone_size: NA
cdr3_length: 14
v_call: TRBV5-1
d_call: NA
j_call: TRBJ2-7
cdr3_aa: CASSLAGDSYEQYF
cdr3_nt: TGCGCCAGCAGCTTGGCAGGTGACTCCTACGAGCAGTACTTC

clone_size: many
cdr3_length: 14
v_call: TRBV20-1
d_call: NA
j_call: TRBJ1-1
cdr3_aa: CSARDWQGSTEAFF
cdr3_nt: TGCAGTGCTAGAGATTGGCAGGGGAGCACTGAAGCTTTCTTT

clone_size: NA
cdr3_length: 16
v_call: TRBV7-2
d_call: NA
j_call: TRBJ2-1
cdr3_aa: CASSLGAGVYYNEQFF
cdr3_nt: TGTGCCAGCAGCCTGGGGGCGGGAGTTTACTACAATGAGCAGTTCTTC

clone_size: NA
cdr3_length: 16
v_call: TRBV4-2
d_call: TRBD1
j_call: TRBJ1-2
cdr3_aa: CASSQEGTTGVNGYTF
cdr3_nt: TGTGCCAGCAGCCAAGAAGGGACGACAGGGGTAAATGGCTACACCTTC

clone_size: few
cdr3_length: 15
v_call: TRBV7-2
d_call: TRBD1
j_call: TRBJ2-7
cdr3_aa: CASSRQGGSLSEQYF
cdr3_nt: TGTGCCAGCAGCCGACAGGGCGGCTCTCTCTCCGAGCAGTACTTC

clone_size: few
cdr3_length: 15
v_call: TRBV6-2/TRBV6-3
d_call: NA
j_call: TRBJ1-1
cdr3_aa: CASSYRARSNTEAFF
cdr3_nt: TGTGCCAGCAGTTATAGGGCCAGGTCGAACACTGAAGCTTTCTTT

clone_size: NA
cdr3_length: 13
v_call: TRBV18
d_call: TRBD1
j_call: TRBJ2-1
cdr3_aa: CASSGTGENEQFF
cdr3_nt: TGTGCCAGCTCAGGGACAGGGGAAAATGAGCAGTTCTTC

clone_size: NA
cdr3_length: 12
v_call: TRBV7-7
d_call: NA
j_call: TRBJ2-2
cdr3_aa: CASSRFDGELFF
cdr3_nt: TGTGCTAGCAGCCGATTTGACGGGGAGCTGTTTTTT

clone_size: few
cdr3_length: 16
v_call: TRBV12-3/TRBV12-4
d_call: TRBD1
j_call: TRBJ1-5
cdr3_aa: CASSLPGTGVNQPQHF
cdr3_nt: TGTGCCAGCAGTCTCCCCGGGACAGGGGTCAATCAGCCCCAGCATTTT

clone_size: many
cdr3_length: 12
v_call: TRBV6-4
d_call: NA
j_call: TRBJ2-3
cdr3_aa: CASSDGGDTQYF
cdr3_nt: TGTGCCAGCAGTGATGGAGGCGATACGCAGTATTTT

clone_size: NA
cdr3_length: 12
v_call: TRBV29-1
d_call: NA
j_call: TRBJ2-7
cdr3_aa: CSVAGEGYEQYF
cdr3_nt: TGCAGCGTTGCGGGAGAGGGTTACGAGCAGTACTTC

clone_size: NA
cdr3_length: 12
v_call: TRBV28
d_call: NA
j_call: TRBJ2-3
cdr3_aa: CASSRITDTQYF
cdr3_nt: TGTGCCAGCAGCCGGATCACAGATACGCAGTATTTT

clone_size: few
cdr3_length: 14
v_call: TRBV12-3/TRBV12-4
d_call: NA
j_call: TRBJ2-2
cdr3_aa: CASSLQRRTGELFF
cdr3_nt: TGTGCCAGCAGTTTACAGCGACGGACCGGGGAGCTGTTTTTT

clone_size: NA
cdr3_length: 15
v_call: TRBV7-2
d_call: NA
j_call: TRBJ1-3
cdr3_aa: CASSLRLISGNTIYF
cdr3_nt: TGTGCCAGCAGCTTGAGACTCATCTCTGGAAACACCATATATTTT